This entry concerns a single T cell receptor (beta chain). The antigen is not known. According to the study, genomic DNA was the template for TCR beta VDJ and CDR3 profiling. Each CDR3 protein is one row after TCRdb ran MiXCR on the reads. The sample carries approximately 260,000 distinct CDR3 sequences, approximately 86% recorded once. Patients chosen for sequencing had shown CD8+CD57+ cell expansion by flow cytometry. Every one of the patients had aplastic anemia (severe, acquired). Trimming left V 3 bases short and J 8 bases short, with 5 bases between. Germline values: CDR1 DFQATT, CDR2 SNEGSKA (reference sequence). The CDR3 has 10 amino acids. This sample stems from a study of CD8+CD57+ T cells in acquired aplastic anemia. Study background: Mean DNA quantity obtained from sorted CD4+ and CD8+ cells was around 3.2 ug.

Study conclusions and caveats: Patients versus controls showed no significant CD8+ Simpson's diversity difference. Patients shared some 29 CD8+ CDR3 sequences with controls.

This rearrangement joins TRBV20-1 to TRBJ2-1; D ambiguous. The source of this sequence is a human donor with aplastic anemia. Sequencing was carried out using sorted CD4+, CD8+, or CD8+CD57+ T cells (not recorded which) from PBMCs. CDR3 sequence: CSASTYEQFF. DNA of the CDR3: TGCAGTGCTAGCACATATGAGCAGTTCTTC.